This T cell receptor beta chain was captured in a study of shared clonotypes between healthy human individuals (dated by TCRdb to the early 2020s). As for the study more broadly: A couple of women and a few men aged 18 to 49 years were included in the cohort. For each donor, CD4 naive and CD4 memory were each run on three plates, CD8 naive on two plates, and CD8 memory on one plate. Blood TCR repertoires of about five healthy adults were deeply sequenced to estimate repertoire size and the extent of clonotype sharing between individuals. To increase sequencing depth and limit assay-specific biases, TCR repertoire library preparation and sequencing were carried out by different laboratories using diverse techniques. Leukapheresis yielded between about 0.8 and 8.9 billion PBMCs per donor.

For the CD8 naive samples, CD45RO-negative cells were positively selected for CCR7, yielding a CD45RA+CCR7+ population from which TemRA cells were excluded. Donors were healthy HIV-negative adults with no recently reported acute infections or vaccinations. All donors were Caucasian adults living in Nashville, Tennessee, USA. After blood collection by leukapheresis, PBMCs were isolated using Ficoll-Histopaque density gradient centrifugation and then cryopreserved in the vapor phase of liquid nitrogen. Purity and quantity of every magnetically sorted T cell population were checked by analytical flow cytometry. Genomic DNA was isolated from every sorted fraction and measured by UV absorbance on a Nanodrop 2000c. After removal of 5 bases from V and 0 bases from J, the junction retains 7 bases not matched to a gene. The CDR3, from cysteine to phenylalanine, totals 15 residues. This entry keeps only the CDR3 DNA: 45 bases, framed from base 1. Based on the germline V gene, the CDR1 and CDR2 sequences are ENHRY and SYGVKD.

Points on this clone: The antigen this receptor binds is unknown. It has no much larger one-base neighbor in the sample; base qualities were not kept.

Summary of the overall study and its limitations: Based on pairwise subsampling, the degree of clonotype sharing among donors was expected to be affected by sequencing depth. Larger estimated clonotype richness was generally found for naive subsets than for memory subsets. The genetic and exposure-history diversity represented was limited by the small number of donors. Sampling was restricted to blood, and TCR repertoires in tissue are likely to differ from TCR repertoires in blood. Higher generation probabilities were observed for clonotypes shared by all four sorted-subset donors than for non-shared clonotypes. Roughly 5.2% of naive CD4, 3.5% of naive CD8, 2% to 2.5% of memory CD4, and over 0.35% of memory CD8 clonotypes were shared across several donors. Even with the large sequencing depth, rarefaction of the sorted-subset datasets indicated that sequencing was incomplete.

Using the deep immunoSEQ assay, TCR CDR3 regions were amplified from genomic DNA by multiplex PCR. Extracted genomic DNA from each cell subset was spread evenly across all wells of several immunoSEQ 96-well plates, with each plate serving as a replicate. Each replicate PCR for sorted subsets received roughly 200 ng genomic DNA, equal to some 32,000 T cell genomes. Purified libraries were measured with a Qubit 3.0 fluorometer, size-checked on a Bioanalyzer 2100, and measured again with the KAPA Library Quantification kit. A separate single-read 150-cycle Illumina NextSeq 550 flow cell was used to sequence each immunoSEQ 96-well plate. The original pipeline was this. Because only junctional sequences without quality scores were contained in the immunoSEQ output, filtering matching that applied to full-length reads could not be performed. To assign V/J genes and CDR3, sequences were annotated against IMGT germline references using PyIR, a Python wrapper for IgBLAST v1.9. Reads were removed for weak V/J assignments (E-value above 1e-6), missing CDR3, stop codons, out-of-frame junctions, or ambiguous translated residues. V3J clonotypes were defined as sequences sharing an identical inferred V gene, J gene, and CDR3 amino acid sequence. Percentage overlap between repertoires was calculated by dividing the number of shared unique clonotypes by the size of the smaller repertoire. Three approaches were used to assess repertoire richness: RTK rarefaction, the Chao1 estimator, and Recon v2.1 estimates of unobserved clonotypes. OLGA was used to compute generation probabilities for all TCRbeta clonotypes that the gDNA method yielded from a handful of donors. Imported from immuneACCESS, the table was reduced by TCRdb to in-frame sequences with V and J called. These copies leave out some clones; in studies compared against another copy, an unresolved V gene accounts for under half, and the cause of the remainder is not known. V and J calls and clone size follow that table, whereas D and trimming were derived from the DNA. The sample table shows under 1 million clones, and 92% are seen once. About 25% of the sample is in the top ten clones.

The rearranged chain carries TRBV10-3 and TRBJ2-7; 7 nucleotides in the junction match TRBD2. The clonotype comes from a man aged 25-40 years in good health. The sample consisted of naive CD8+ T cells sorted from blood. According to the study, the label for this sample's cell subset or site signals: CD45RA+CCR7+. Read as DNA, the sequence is TGTGCCATCAGTCCCACTAGCGCCAGCTCCTACGAGCAGTACTTC. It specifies CAISPTSASSYEQYF.